This TCR beta chain was captured in a study of cytomegalovirus exposure and HLA in healthy donors. PCR amplification relied on 60 Vbeta primers (plus 13 Jbeta primers). The table came from immunoSEQ multiplex PCR; TCRdb's copy has only in-frame clones and leaves some out. The profile shows about 130,000 clones, over 60% of them singletons. The source material was PBMCs. This clonotype originated in a man in his sixties in good health and CMV-seropositive.

The CDR3 sequence is CASSYRGNTEAFF. CDR3 DNA: TGTGCCAGCAGTTACCGGGGGAACACTGAAGCTTTCTTT. This rearrangement joins TRBV6-5 to TRBJ1-1; D uncertain. This CDR3 has 13 residues. Germline V gene sequence: CDR1 MNHEY, CDR2 SVGAGI. The V and J ends lost 2 bases and 1 base respectively, with 5 bases between them.